A selection of T cell receptor beta chains follows, all from one sample in a study of cytomegalovirus exposure and HLA in healthy donors. Sequencing was performed with immunoSEQ multiplex PCR; in TCRdb, only in-frame clones are kept and a portion is missing. The sample records under 150,000 clones, about three quarters being singletons. Sequencing used PBMCs. The receptor set was obtained from a woman aged 30 to 39 in good health and CMV-seropositive. The conserved cysteine and the conserved F or W are not part of the CDR3 here. Fields, in order: V gene, J gene, D gene, CDR3 protein. D genes are given only for firm matches.

V gene: TRBV5-5
J gene: TRBJ2-5
D gene: TRBD2
CDR3 protein: ASSLGIAGGKETQY

V gene: TRBV29-1
J gene: TRBJ1-1
D gene: .
CDR3 protein: SASARGNTEAF

V gene: TRBV30
J gene: TRBJ2-7
D gene: .
CDR3 protein: AWRDKNEQY

V gene: TRBV4-3
J gene: TRBJ2-1
D gene: TRBD2
CDR3 protein: ASSQGTSGSYNEQF

V gene: TRBV28
J gene: TRBJ2-2
D gene: TRBD2
CDR3 protein: ASSIFGTIMTGELF

V gene: TRBV7-6
J gene: TRBJ1-4
D gene: TRBD1
CDR3 protein: ASSPGQDGKGEKLF

V gene: TRBV9
J gene: TRBJ1-4
D gene: .
CDR3 protein: ASSPSHSNEKLF

V gene: TRBV20-1
J gene: TRBJ2-3
D gene: .
CDR3 protein: STNNGDTQY

V gene: TRBV5-5
J gene: TRBJ1-5
D gene: .
CDR3 protein: ASTEGPSSSQPQH

V gene: TRBV30
J gene: TRBJ1-1
D gene: .
CDR3 protein: AWMWGVNTEAF

V gene: TRBV19
J gene: TRBJ2-1
D gene: .
CDR3 protein: ASMGGLGRGAIDEQF

V gene: TRBV5-5
J gene: TRBJ2-3
D gene: TRBD2
CDR3 protein: ASSPIRLAGADTQY

V gene: TRBV15
J gene: TRBJ1-6
D gene: .
CDR3 protein: ATSRDQGGNSPLH

V gene: TRBV6-1
J gene: TRBJ2-3
D gene: TRBD2
CDR3 protein: ASSEARSGGAWLLYTQY

V gene: TRBV19
J gene: TRBJ2-7
D gene: TRBD2
CDR3 protein: ATHERGSNEQY

V gene: TRBV30
J gene: TRBJ1-4
D gene: .
CDR3 protein: AWRDPPGANEKLF

V gene: TRBV18
J gene: TRBJ2-5
D gene: .
CDR3 protein: ASSPRQEVAQY

V gene: TRBV6-1
J gene: TRBJ1-6
D gene: .
CDR3 protein: ASSEEGEGVFSYNSPLH